The 4 T cell receptor beta chains below were found in one sample sequenced in a study of cytomegalovirus exposure and HLA in healthy donors. It was with 60 Vbeta and 13 Jbeta primers that the PCR ran. Profiling relied on immunoSEQ multiplex PCR, and the TCRdb table lists in-frame clones only, not all of them. The sample carries 100,000 to 150,000 clones, about 82% recorded once. The sample taken for sequencing was PBMCs. The source of these receptors is a boy aged 10-17 years in good health and CMV-seronegative.

The chain joins TRBV6-5 to TRBJ2-7; 7 bases are a match to TRBD2. The CDR3 has 13 amino acids. V shed 2 bases and J 7 bases; nucleotides not matched to a gene: 5. CDR1 and CDR2 from the germline V gene are MNHEY and SVGAGI. The CDR3 reads CASSYAGELEQYF. For the CDR3, the DNA is TGTGCCAGCAGTTACGCGGGGGAACTGGAGCAGTACTTC.

V usage is TRBV7-2 and J usage is TRBJ2-1, with D unresolved. Germline V CDR1 and CDR2: SGHTA, FQGNSA. V was pared by 3 bases and J by 7 bases, with 10 bases between. CDR3 length: 13 residues. The CDR3 region is CASSFPHSNEQFF. The CDR3 coding sequence is TGTGCCAGCAGCTTCCCCCATTCAAATGAGCAGTTCTTC.

V usage is TRBV5-8 and J usage is TRBJ1-3; 8 positions match TRBD1. The CDR3 covers 15 residues. In germline, CDR1 is SGHTS, CDR2 YDEGEE. Trimming took 1 base from V and 2 from J; bases not matched to a gene: 2. CDR3 loop: CASSLQGAAGNTIYF. CDR3 DNA sequence: TGTGCCAGCAGCTTGCAGGGGGCGGCTGGAAACACCATATATTTT. Full variable domain (rest looked up from reference TRBV5-8 and TRBJ1-3): EAGVTQSPTHLIKTRGQQATLRCSPISGHTSVYWYQQALGLGLQFLLWYDEGEERNRGNFPPRFSGRQFPNYSSELNVNALELEDSALYLCASSLQGAAGNTIYFGEGSWLTVV.

The rearrangement joins TRBV6-4 to TRBJ1-2; 8 bases fit TRBD1. CDR1 MRHNA and CDR2 SNTAGT come from the germline V gene. V gave up 5 bases and J gave up 8 bases; unmatched junction bases: 7. The CDR3 is made up of 13 amino acids. The CDR3 spells CASSFRTGLGYTF. DNA for the CDR3: TGTGCCAGCAGTTTCCGGACAGGGCTCGGCTACACCTTC.